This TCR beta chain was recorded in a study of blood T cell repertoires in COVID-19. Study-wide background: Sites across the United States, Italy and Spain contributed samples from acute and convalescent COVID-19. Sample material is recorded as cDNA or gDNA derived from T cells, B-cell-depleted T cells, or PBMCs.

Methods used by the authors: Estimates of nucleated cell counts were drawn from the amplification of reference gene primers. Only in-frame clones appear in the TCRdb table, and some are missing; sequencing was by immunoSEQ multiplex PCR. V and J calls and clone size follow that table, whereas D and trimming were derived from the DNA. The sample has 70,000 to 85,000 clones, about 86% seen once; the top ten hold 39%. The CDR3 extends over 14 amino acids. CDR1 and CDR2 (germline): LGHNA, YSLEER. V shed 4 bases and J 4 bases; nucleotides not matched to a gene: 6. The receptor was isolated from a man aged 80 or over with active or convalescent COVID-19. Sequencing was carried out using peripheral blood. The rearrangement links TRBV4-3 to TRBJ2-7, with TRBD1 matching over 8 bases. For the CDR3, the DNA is TGCGCCAGCAGCCCGAGACAGGGGTGGTACGAGCAGTACTTC. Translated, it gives CASSPRQGWYEQYF.